The entry below gives a single TCR beta chain sequence along with its context. Antigen specificity is unknown. These data originate in a study of PD-L1 blockade in urothelial cancer. At the level of the study: Patients arrived having already received 0 to 3 prior chemotherapy regimens. At 3 weeks (second dose) and 6 weeks after starting treatment, blood was analyzed. Broader study findings: Where pretreatment blood TCR clonality fell below the median, better survival was predicted.

From germline, CDR1 is MDHEN and CDR2 SYDVKM. V lost 6 bases and J 6 bases, leaving 11 bases between the germline ends. CDR3 length: 13 amino acids. The assay was immunoSEQ multiplex PCR, and TCRdb's table has in-frame clones only and misses some. The repertoire holds around 26,000 clones, with under 90% as singletons. Time point in this sample: peripheral blood 6 weeks after treatment start. Here the sequenced sample was PBMCs, taken around atezolizumab (anti-PD-L1) treatment. The rearrangement uses TRBV28 and TRBJ2-2; D perhaps matches TRBD2 (7 bases). This TCR was recovered from a man aged 65 to 85 with urothelial cancer. The CDR3 loop is CASRLGGAGELFF. CDR3 nucleotide sequence: TGTGCCAGCAGGCTAGGGGGGGCCGGGGAGCTGTTTTTT.